Reported below is one T cell receptor beta chain. Its antigen is still unknown. One end of the junction fails to match germline, which may point to a read error. This same CDR3 is encoded by further DNA sequences in the sample. This specimen comes from a study of cytomegalovirus exposure and HLA in healthy donors. Study-wide findings and caveats: A few of the chains that were CMV-associated were confirmed in vitro to be specific for CMV antigens. Rarity marked most TCR sequences, yet some public TCRs occurred in many donors. Researchers counted approximately 160 TCR beta chains as cytomegalovirus-associated.

The PCR ran on 60 Vbeta and 13 Jbeta primers. Sequencing used immunoSEQ multiplex PCR; TCRdb keeps in-frame clones, though not all of them. The data hold around 93,000 clones, with over 65% observed a single time. Germline V gives CDR1 SGHNT, CDR2 YYREEE (reference sequence). CDR3 length: 14 residues. Donors were ostensibly healthy at sampling, although undocumented immune exposures were probable. The clonotype was recovered from a man in his fifties in good health and CMV-seronegative. Material for sequencing was PBMCs. The chain has TRBV5-4 and TRBJ2-1; 12 nucleotides agree with TRBD2. In DNA form, the CDR3 reads TGCGCCAGCAGCCCCGGGACTAGCGGGTCTGAGCAGTTCTTC. This translates into CASSPGTSGSEQFF.